A selection of T cell receptor beta chains follows, all from one sample in a study of OX40 agonist ivuxolimab in advanced cancers. Measured with immunoSEQ multiplex PCR; TCRdb has only the in-frame clones, and not every one. The sample records under 85,000 clones, roughly 83% being singletons. The sequences come from CD4+ or CD8+ T cells sorted from blood, collected in a trial of the OX40 agonist ivuxolimab. All receptors come from an adult with an advanced solid tumor such as melanoma, head and neck, liver or kidney cancer. Each CDR3 is given with its conserved first and last residue. D genes are given only for firm matches. The size entry is marked missing in some rows and otherwise reads once, few, many or a size class.

NA TRBJ1-4 TRBD1 TRBV28 CASSSHRGQGEKLFF TGTGCCAGCAGTTCGCACAGGGGGCAAGGTGAAAAACTGTTTTTT
NA TRBJ1-1 NA TRBV5-1 CASSLWGRDTEAFF TGCGCCAGCAGCTTGTGGGGGCGCGACACTGAAGCTTTCTTT
NA TRBJ2-7 NA TRBV5-4 CASSLASKGYEQYF TGTGCCAGCAGCTTGGCTTCTAAGGGCTACGAGCAGTACTTC
NA TRBJ2-7 TRBD2 TRBV11-3 CASSALAGAYEQYF TGTGCCAGCAGCGCCTTAGCGGGAGCCTACGAGCAGTACTTC
NA TRBJ1-2 NA TRBV5-1 CASSLSNYGYTF TGCGCCAGCAGCTTGTCAAACTATGGCTACACCTTC
NA TRBJ2-2 NA TRBV5-1 CASSAMNTGELFF TGCGCCAGCAGCGCGATGAACACCGGGGAGCTGTTTTTT
NA TRBJ1-6 NA TRBV5-1 CASSLDPNSPLHF TGCGCCAGCAGCTTGGACCCGAATTCACCCCTCCACTTT
NA TRBJ1-4 NA TRBV7-9 CASSLRQLNEKLFF TGTGCCAGCAGCTTAAGACAGCTTAATGAAAAACTGTTTTTT
once TRBJ2-7 TRBD1 TRBV7-2 CASSPTGGLYEQYF TGTGCCAGCAGCCCGACAGGGGGCCTCTACGAGCAGTACTTC
NA TRBJ2-7 TRBD2 TRBV11-1 CASSFSGGFYEQYF TGTGCCAGCAGCTTTAGCGGGGGTTTCTACGAGCAGTACTTC
NA TRBJ2-1 TRBD1 TRBV19 CASSATGGKDEQFF TGTGCCAGTAGTGCGACAGGGGGCAAAGATGAGCAGTTCTTC
NA TRBJ1-1 NA TRBV2 CASSTRVTDTEAFF TGTGCCAGCAGTACACGGGTGACAGACACTGAAGCTTTCTTT
NA TRBJ1-2 TRBD1 TRBV19 CASSTDRDRGGYTF TGTGCCAGTAGTACCGACCGGGACAGAGGTGGCTACACCTTC
NA TRBJ2-1 NA TRBV4-2 CASSQLGPTGSYNEQFF TGTGCCAGCAGCCAACTCGGACCCACCGGCTCCTACAATGAGCAGTTCTTC
NA TRBJ2-3 NA TRBV29-1 CSVEGQYSTDTQYF TGCAGCGTTGAAGGACAGTACTCCACAGATACGCAGTATTTT
NA TRBJ2-3 TRBD1 TRBV19 CASSPRDRGSRGAQYF TGTGCCAGTAGTCCCCGGGACAGGGGTTCTAGGGGAGCGCAGTATTTT
NA TRBJ2-3 TRBD1 TRBV4-3 CASSQAGQGTDTQYF TGCGCCAGCAGCCAAGCGGGACAGGGTACAGATACGCAGTATTTT
NA TRBJ2-1 NA TRBV5-1 CASSLPSYSYNEQFF TGCGCCAGCAGCTTGCCCTCGTACTCCTACAATGAGCAGTTCTTC
NA TRBJ1-2 NA TRBV6-6 CASSYGPDYGYTF TGTGCCAGCAGTTACGGGCCGGACTATGGCTACACCTTC
NA TRBJ2-5 NA TRBV7-9 CASSLTETQYF TGTGCCAGCAGCTTAACGGAGACCCAGTACTTC
NA TRBJ2-3 NA TRBV7-9 CASSLRGVRKDTQYF TGTGCCAGCAGCTTGAGGGGGGTAAGAAAAGATACGCAGTATTTT
NA TRBJ2-7 NA TRBV19 CASSVRPTSYEQYF TGTGCCAGTAGTGTAAGGCCCACTTCCTACGAGCAGTACTTC
few TRBJ1-5 NA TRBV7-9 CASSLGTAGNQPQHF TGTGCCAGCAGCTTAGGGACAGCAGGCAATCAGCCCCAGCATTTT
NA TRBJ1-2 NA TRBV6-1 CASSEGFYGYTF TGTGCCAGCAGTGAGGGGTTCTATGGCTACACCTTC
NA TRBJ2-5 TRBD2 TRBV4-3 CASSQGLAGGQETQYF TGCGCCAGCAGCCAGGGACTAGCGGGAGGGCAAGAGACCCAGTACTTC
NA TRBJ2-7 NA TRBV9 CASSSHPGLSYEQYF TGTGCCAGCAGCTCCCATCCGGGGCTCTCCTACGAGCAGTACTTC
NA TRBJ2-3 NA TRBV25-1 CASRERGSTDTQYF TGTGCCAGCAGGGAGAGGGGCAGCACAGATACGCAGTATTTT